This TCR beta chain was sequenced during a study of CD8+ T cells in alopecia areata. Study observations and caveats: Scalp sample sequencing also detects resident alphabeta T cells of normal skin.

The CDR3 length is 14 residues. CDR1 NNHNN and CDR2 SYGAGS come from the germline V gene (reference sequence). Trimming took 5 bases from V and 0 from J, leaving 11 bases between them. Markers used for sorting pooled cutaneous lymph node cells were CD4, CD8alpha, NKG2D, NKG2ACE and others. As the sequencing template, cDNA was produced by extracting RNA and reverse transcribing it. TCRdb's copy holds only in-frame clones and misses some; the assay was immunoSEQ multiplex PCR. Listed for the sample are about 300,000 clones, none seen a single time. Concerning this clone: Its target is unknown. Here the gene names and germline are mouse. With the read ending 4 residues before the CDR3 end, the germline J gene is used to fill in that end.

The source material was CD4+ T cells sorted from a lymph node. This receptor was obtained from a C3H/HeJ mouse with alopecia areata. The strain is characterized by the MHC haplotype H2-k. This chain links TRBV13-2 with TRBJ1-1; TRBD1 might be the D (5 bases). The covered CDR3 bases are TGTGCCAGCGGCCGCAGGGATGCAAACACA. Translated: CASGRRDANT. The complete CDR3 protein is CASGRRDANTEVFF.